One sample yielded the 27 T cell receptor beta chains listed below, sequenced in a study of blood T cell repertoires in COVID-19. TCRdb keeps only in-frame clones here, not all; method: immunoSEQ multiplex PCR. The sample includes around 500,000 clones, 88% of them seen just once. Material: PBMCs or T cells enriched from blood (not recorded which). These receptors were collected from a woman between 40 and 50 years old who had recovered from COVID-19.

This clone was found once. J is TRBJ2-3 and V is TRBV4-3; D is undetermined. CDR3 length equals 16 residues. The germline V gene encodes CDR1 LGHNA and CDR2 YSLEER. The V and J ends lost 1 base and 2 bases respectively, with 13 bases between them. As DNA, the CDR3 is TGCGCCAGCAGCCAAGGCAGAGACACCAACACAGATACGCAGTATTTT. As protein: CASSQGRDTNTDTQYF.

The rearrangement joins TRBV11-3 to TRBJ2-1; D unclear. Germline CDR1 is SGHNT and CDR2 is YENEEA. Trimming shortened V by 0 bases and J by 10 bases, and 10 bases separated the two germline ends. CDR3 length equals 13 residues. The CDR3 region is CASSLDRSQEQFF. The CDR3 region has the DNA TGTGCCAGCAGCTTAGATCGTAGCCAAGAGCAGTTCTTC.

CDR3 DNA: TGCGCCAGCAGCCAAAGGCTCAGGGTGGACTCACCCCTCCACTTT. This sequence encodes CASSQRLRVDSPLHF. The chain joins TRBV4-3 to TRBJ1-6; D is possibly TRBD1 (5 bases). Between the trimmed V and J ends, which lost 2 bases and 10 bases, there was a span of 15 bases. CDR1 is LGHNA, CDR2 YSLEER, per germline. This CDR3 is 15 amino acids long.

The chain is built from TRBV5-1 and TRBJ2-7, with 9 bases matching TRBD1. V shed 3 bases, J shed 5 bases, and the junction held 12 bases outside the gene matches. The CDR3 has 16 residues. The germline V gene encodes CDR1 SGHRS and CDR2 YFSETQ. The DNA for the CDR3 is TGCGCCAGCAGCTCCCGTTTGGACAGGGGAATCCACGAGCAGTACTTC. Protein product: CASSSRLDRGIHEQYF.

This CDR3 is CASSFLGTREETQYF. In nucleotides, the CDR3 is TGCGCCAGCAGCTTTCTTGGGACTAGGGAAGAGACCCAGTACTTC. V and J are TRBV5-1 and TRBJ2-5; 8 bases match TRBD2. V was pared by 2 bases and J by 3 bases, with 6 bases of the junction left unmatched. Germline CDR1 and CDR2: SGHRS and YFSETQ. This CDR3 contains 15 residues.

The gene calls are TRBV15 and TRBJ2-1; tentative D call: TRBD2 (6 bases). The CDR3 has 17 residues. Germline lookup yields CDR1 LNHNV and CDR2 YYDKDF (reference sequence). Trimming cost V 1 base and J 9 bases, with 22 bases left between them. The CDR3 DNA is TGTGCCACCAGCAGAGGAAAGGGGCGGGAAAGGATCGGTGAGCAGTTCTTC. This translates into CATSRGKGRERIGEQFF.

The J gene is TRBJ2-1, the V gene TRBV4-1; 7 nucleotides line up with TRBD2. This CDR3 contains 15 residues. Germline V CDR1 and CDR2: MGHRA, YSYEKL. Losses at the gene ends were 4 bases for V and 8 bases for J; bases not matched to a gene: 11. The CDR3 coding sequence is TGCGCCAGCAGCCCGTCTGGGGGGGGGAGATATGAGCAGTTCTTC. As protein: CASSPSGGGRYEQFF.

The V call is TRBV9, the J call TRBJ2-5, with D possibly matching TRBD1 (6 bases). This CDR3 is built from 15 residues. CDR1 and CDR2 from the germline V gene are SGDLS and YYNGEE. V lost 0 bases, J lost 2 bases, and 11 bases lay in between. CDR3 in DNA: TGTGCCAGCAGCGTAGCTTACAGGGAGCAAGAGACCCAGTACTTC. Translation gives CASSVAYREQETQYF.

The gene calls are TRBV19 and TRBJ1-1; no clear D gene. Germline CDR1 is LNHDA and CDR2 is SQIVND (reference sequence). Trimming cost V 5 bases and J 5 bases, with 12 bases left between them. The CDR3 is 13 amino acids. CDR3 region: CASSVGGGTEAFF. In nucleotides, the CDR3 is TGTGCCAGTAGTGTTGGAGGTGGAACTGAAGCTTTCTTT.

The CDR3 spells CASSQGTGPLADSYNEQFF. The DNA of the CDR3 is TGCGCCAGCAGCCAAGGAACCGGGCCCTTAGCGGACTCCTACAATGAGCAGTTCTTC. This rearrangement joins TRBV4-1 to TRBJ2-1, with TRBD2 as a possible D gene (6 bases). This CDR3 has 19 amino acids. The germline CDR1 and CDR2 sequences are MGHRA and YSYEKL. V dropped 1 base and J dropped 0 bases, with 19 bases sitting between them.

The V call is TRBV11-3, the J call TRBJ2-1; 9 nucleotides line up with TRBD2. CDR3 size: 16 residues. Germline CDR1 reads SGHNT; CDR2 reads YENEEA. Losses at the gene ends were 6 bases for V and 7 bases for J; bases not matched to a gene: 13. CDR3 loop: CASSSLAGGIGNEQFF. DNA of the CDR3: TGTGCCAGCAGTTCTTTGGCGGGAGGGATCGGGAATGAGCAGTTCTTC.

V usage is TRBV18 and J usage is TRBJ1-1, with 11 bases fitting TRBD1. J lost 5 bases, V lost 3 bases, and 5 bases had no gene match. The CDR3 totals 15 residues. Germline lookup yields CDR1 KGHSH and CDR2 LQKENI. The CDR3 here is CASSPPGQGGTEAFF. The CDR3 region has the DNA TGTGCCAGCTCACCTCCGGGACAGGGGGGAACTGAAGCTTTCTTT.

The genes are TRBV29-1 and TRBJ1-2; 7 nucleotides agree with TRBD1. There are 12 residues in the CDR3. Losses at the gene ends were 7 bases for V and 3 bases for J; bases not matched to a gene: 5. Germline loops: CDR1 SQVTM, CDR2 ANQGSEA. Here the CDR3 reads CSGLGTDYGYTF. The CDR3 DNA follows: TGCAGCGGCCTCGGGACAGACTATGGCTACACCTTC.

The chain employs TRBV13 and TRBJ2-5; D is possibly TRBD2 (8 bases). Trimming left V 0 bases short and J 1 base short, with 18 bases between. The CDR3 sequence is 18 residues long. CDR1 and CDR2 from the germline V gene are PRHDT and FYEKMQ (reference sequence). The CDR3 DNA follows: TGTGCCAGCAGCTTAGGACAGGGGACCACTAGCGGCCAAGAGACCCAGTACTTC. Translated: CASSLGQGTTSGQETQYF.

The V call is TRBV4-3, the J call TRBJ1-1; the D is unclear. Germline loops: CDR1 LGHNA, CDR2 YSLEER. The CDR3 sequence is 13 residues long. V was shortened by 0 bases and J by 8 bases, with 10 bases between the two germline ends. CDR3 in amino acids: CASSQDLMTEAFF. In DNA form, the CDR3 reads TGCGCCAGCAGCCAAGATCTGATGACAGAAGCTTTCTTT.

This rearrangement joins TRBV9 to TRBJ1-1; the D is unclear. Germline V gene lookup returns CDR1 SGDLS and CDR2 YYNGEE. The V end lost 0 bases, the J end lost 1 base, and 10 bases lay between the germline ends. CDR3 length: 15 residues. The CDR3 DNA reads as TGTGCCAGCAGCGTAGGGATGGGAGGGAACACTGAAGCTTTCTTT. As protein: CASSVGMGGNTEAFF.

The rearrangement links TRBV5-4 to TRBJ2-7; the D gene is possibly TRBD1 (6 bases). Between the trimmed V and J ends, which lost 4 bases and 0 bases, there was a span of 14 bases. Germline CDR1 reads SGHNT; CDR2 reads YYREEE (reference sequence). The CDR3 spans 15 residues. CDR3 in DNA: TGTGCCAGCAGCCCTGGACAGTCTGGCTCCTACGAGCAGTACTTC. It specifies CASSPGQSGSYEQYF.

This CDR3 is CASTMSGNTHNEQFF. DNA for the CDR3: TGTGCCAGCACCATGAGCGGGAATACGCACAATGAGCAGTTCTTC. V and J are TRBV7-9 and TRBJ2-1, with 7 positions matching TRBD2. CDR3 length: 15 residues. CDR1 and CDR2 (germline): SEHNR, FQNEAQ (reference sequence). Trimming at V came to 7 bases and at J to 5 bases, leaving 11 bases not matched to a gene.

This rearrangement joins TRBV28 to TRBJ2-3; 9 nucleotides line up with TRBD1. With V trimmed by 4 bases and J by 4 bases, 6 bases remained unmatched. This CDR3 spans 15 amino acids. Germline CDR1 is MDHEN and CDR2 is SYDVKM. This chain's CDR3 is CASSWTGEGADTQYF. The CDR3 bases are TGTGCCAGCAGTTGGACAGGGGAGGGAGCAGATACGCAGTATTTT.

This chain uses TRBV7-6 with TRBJ2-7, with D possibly being TRBD1 (6 bases). Between the trimmed V and J ends, which lost 1 base and 1 base, there was a span of 11 bases. CDR1 SGHVS and CDR2 FNYEAQ come from the germline V gene. CDR3 length equals 15 residues. CDR3: CASSLGRGQSYEQYF. The CDR3 DNA reads as TGTGCCAGCAGCTTAGGACGGGGACAATCCTACGAGCAGTACTTC.

The rearrangement uses TRBV11-1 and TRBJ1-3, with D hard to call. V was shortened by 5 bases and J by 3 bases, with 8 bases between the two germline ends. From germline, CDR1 is SGHAT and CDR2 FQDESV (reference sequence). The CDR3 covers 13 residues. DNA for the CDR3: TGTGCCAGCAGCCGCCGGAGTGGAAACACCATATATTTT. Translating it yields CASSRRSGNTIYF.

The genes are TRBV7-8 and TRBJ1-1, with D possibly TRBD1 on 6 matching bases. Germline V CDR1 and CDR2: SGHVS, FQNEAQ. V shed 5 bases and J shed 0 bases, with 13 bases lying between them. The CDR3 covers 15 residues. CDR3 protein: CASSPMTGMNTEAFF. The CDR3 DNA is TGTGCCAGCAGCCCGATGACAGGAATGAACACTGAAGCTTTCTTT. The variable domain in full, with the rest retrieved from reference TRBV7-8 and TRBJ1-1, is GAGVSQSPRYKVAKRGQDVALRCDPISGHVSLFWYQQALGQGPEFLTYFQNEAQLDKSGLPSDRFFAERPEGSVSTLKIQRTQQEDSAVYLCASSPMTGMNTEAFFGQGTRLTVV.

V usage is TRBV29-1 and J usage is TRBJ1-1; 10 bases match TRBD1. In germline, CDR1 is SQVTM, CDR2 ANQGSEA. The CDR3 spans 15 residues. The junction had 7 bases not matched to a gene; V was cut back by 1 base and J by 5 bases. CDR3 sequence reads: CSVEAGTGVGTEAFF. In nucleotides, the CDR3 is TGCAGCGTTGAAGCCGGGACAGGGGTGGGTACTGAAGCTTTCTTT. Full variable domain (remainder filled in from reference TRBV29-1 and TRBJ1-1): SAVISQKPSRDICQRGTSLTIQCQVDSQVTMMFWYRQQPGQSLTLIATANQGSEATYESGFVIDKFPISRPNLTFSTLTVSNMSPEDSSIYLCSVEAGTGVGTEAFFGQGTRLTVV.

The gene calls are TRBV5-4 and TRBJ2-2; D is perhaps TRBD1 (6 bases). This CDR3 comprises 16 residues. V was shortened by 3 bases and J by 6 bases, with 18 bases between the two germline ends. The V gene's germline CDR1 is SGHNT and CDR2 YYREEE (reference sequence). As DNA, the CDR3 is TGTGCCAGCAGCTCCGGAGGTACAGGGTTTCCCGGGGAGCTGTTTTTT. Translated, it gives CASSSGGTGFPGELFF. Full variable domain (remainder filled in from reference TRBV5-4 and TRBJ2-2): ETGVTQSPTHLIKTRGQQVTLRCSSQSGHNTVSWYQQALGQGPQFIFQYYREEENGRGNFPPRFSGLQFPNYSSELNVNALELDDSALYLCASSSGGTGFPGELFFGEGSRLTVL.

J is TRBJ2-2 and V is TRBV24-1; TRBD1 might be the D (6 bases). V lost 9 bases to trimming and J lost 5 bases, with 15 bases between them. From germline, CDR1 is KGHDR and CDR2 SFDVKD. The CDR3 totals 14 residues. The CDR3 sequence is CATQPGVTTGELFF. The CDR3 bases are TGTGCCACCCAACCAGGGGTAACTACCGGGGAGCTGTTTTTT.

V and J are TRBV7-9 and TRBJ2-4, with no clear D. Per the germline V gene, CDR1 is SEHNR and CDR2 is FQNEAQ (reference sequence). Trimming took 2 bases from V and 0 from J, leaving 2 bases between them. This CDR3 contains 13 residues. CDR3 sequence reads: CASSLLAKNIQYF. CDR3 DNA: TGTGCCAGCAGCTTACTAGCCAAAAACATTCAGTACTTC.

This chain connects TRBV25-1 to TRBJ2-5; weak D call: TRBD2 (5 bases). The CDR3 is 16 residues long. The germline V gene has CDR1 MGHDK and CDR2 SYGVNS. V was shortened by 1 base and J by 2 bases, with 14 bases between the two germline ends. The CDR3 bases are TGTGCCAGCAGTGAATCCCCAGGACTTGTTCAAGAGACCCAGTACTTC. As protein: CASSESPGLVQETQYF.